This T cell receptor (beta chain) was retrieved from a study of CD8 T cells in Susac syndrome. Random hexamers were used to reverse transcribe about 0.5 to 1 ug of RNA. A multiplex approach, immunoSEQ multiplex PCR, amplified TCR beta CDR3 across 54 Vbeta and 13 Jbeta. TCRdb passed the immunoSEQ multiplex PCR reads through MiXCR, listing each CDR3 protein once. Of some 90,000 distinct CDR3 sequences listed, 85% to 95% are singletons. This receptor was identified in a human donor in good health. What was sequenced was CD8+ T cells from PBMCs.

The CDR3 is CASSLNGGILNYGYTF. As DNA, the CDR3 is TGTGCCAGCAGTTTAAATGGGGGTATCCTAAACTATGGCTACACCTTC. The gene calls are TRBV27 and TRBJ1-2, with TRBD1 as a possible D gene (5 bases). The CDR3 consists of 16 residues. With 2 bases removed from V and 2 bases from J, the gap between germline ends came to 15 bases. The germline gives CDR1 MNHEY, CDR2 SMNVEV (reference sequence).